The 27 T cell receptor beta chains below come from one sample, sequenced in a study of technical replicates of blood from a handful of donors. Profiled with immunoSEQ multiplex PCR; TCRdb holds only in-frame clones, not every one. The data contain approximately 89,000 clones, 85% to 95% of them singletons. The material sequenced was T cells isolated from PBMCs. The receptors shown here come from a human donor in good health.

The chain recombines TRBV14 with TRBJ2-7; TRBD1 might be the D (5 bases). V lost 0 bases to trimming and J lost 5 bases, with 8 bases between them. The CDR3 runs 13 residues. CDR1 is SGHDN and CDR2 is FVKESK in the germline V gene. The CDR3 DNA follows: TGTGCCAGCAGCCAAGACAGGGTGCACGAGCAGTACTTC. Amino acids: CASSQDRVHEQYF.

The rearrangement joins TRBV4-2 to TRBJ1-4; 9 positions match TRBD1. There are 16 residues in the CDR3. CDR1 LGHNA and CDR2 YNFKEQ come from the germline V gene. Germline trimming cut 0 bases from V and 5 bases from J; bases unmatched to any gene: 4. The CDR3 DNA reads TGTGCCAGCAGCCAAGATTCCGGGACAGGGAATGAAAAACTGTTTTTT. It is translated as CASSQDSGTGNEKLFF.

This chain links TRBV7-9 with TRBJ2-1, with TRBD2 identical over 9 bases. V lost 3 bases and J lost 9; bases outside the gene matches: 12. The germline V gene encodes CDR1 SEHNR and CDR2 FQNEAQ (reference sequence). CDR3 length: 16 residues. The CDR3 protein is CASSLRSSGNFGEQFF. CDR3 nucleotides: TGTGCCAGCAGCTTGAGGTCTAGCGGGAATTTTGGTGAGCAGTTCTTC.

The genes are TRBV19 and TRBJ1-2; 7 bases agree with TRBD1. J lost 6 bases, V lost 6 bases, and 10 bases had no gene match. Germline-derived CDR1 and CDR2 are LNHDA and SQIVND (reference sequence). This CDR3 has 14 amino acids. The DNA for the CDR3 is TGTGCCAGTAGCAACACGGGACAGTTCAATGGCTACACCTTC. Translating it yields CASSNTGQFNGYTF.

V gene TRBV4-1 combines with J gene TRBJ2-1; D uncertain. The length of the CDR3 is 13 residues. Trimming cost V 1 base and J 5 bases, with 6 bases left between them. In germline, CDR1 is MGHRA, CDR2 YSYEKL. The CDR3 spells CASSQVADNEQFF. The DNA for the CDR3 is TGCGCCAGCAGCCAAGTTGCGGACAATGAGCAGTTCTTC.

This clone was seen once. V and J are TRBV6-5 and TRBJ2-1, with D tentatively TRBD1 (6 bases). V shed 2 bases and J shed 8 bases, with 7 bases lying between them. Germline assignment: CDR1 MNHEY and CDR2 SVGAGI. This CDR3 has 12 residues. Written as DNA, the CDR3 is TGTGCCAGCAGTTACGGGGGCTATGAGCAGTTCTTC. Translated: CASSYGGYEQFF.

V is TRBV28 and J is TRBJ2-7; D possibly corresponds to TRBD1 (6 bases). Germline V gene sequence: CDR1 MDHEN, CDR2 SYDVKM. The CDR3 runs to 16 residues. V was clipped by 3 bases and J by 0 bases, with 15 bases between them. This chain's CDR3 is CASSLEFRDNSYEQYF. The DNA for the CDR3 is TGTGCCAGCAGTTTGGAGTTCCGGGACAACTCCTACGAGCAGTACTTC.

Notes on this clone: This specimen includes other DNA sequences encoding the same CDR3. V gene TRBV30 combines with J gene TRBJ2-7; D call uncertain. Between the trimmed V and J ends, which lost 0 bases and 1 base, there was a span of 13 bases. This CDR3 region has 15 residues. In germline, CDR1 is GTSNPN, CDR2 SVGIG (reference sequence). This CDR3 reads CAWSVGEKPSYEQYF. The CDR3 DNA follows: TGTGCCTGGAGTGTAGGAGAGAAACCTTCCTACGAGCAGTACTTC. Supplemented by reference TRBV30 and TRBJ2-7, the full variable domain reads SQTIHQWPATLVQPVGSPLSLECTVEGTSNPNLYWYRQAAGRGLQLLFYSVGIGQISSEVPQNLSASRPQDRQFILSSKKLLLSDSGFYLCAWSVGEKPSYEQYFGPGTRLTVT.

The chain recombines TRBV4-3 with TRBJ2-6, with 9 bases identical to TRBD2. There are 15 residues in the CDR3. Trimming removed 1 base from V and 12 bases from J; junction bases left unmatched: 7. Looked up from germline, CDR1 is LGHNA and CDR2 is YSLEER. The CDR3 DNA is TGCGCCAGCAGCCAAGTTCCAGGGACTAGCAGCGTCCTGACTTTC. Protein product: CASSQVPGTSSVLTF.

The V gene is TRBV2, the J gene TRBJ2-7; D might be TRBD2 (7 bases). Germline V gene lookup returns CDR1 SNHLY and CDR2 FYNNEI. The CDR3 is made up of 14 amino acids. The ends were cut back, 10 bases at V and 0 bases at J, with 16 bases in the middle. In DNA, the CDR3 is TGTGCCACCTACGGGGGGCCCATCTCCTACGAGCAGTACTTC. Translated, it gives CATYGGPISYEQYF.

The rearrangement uses TRBV7-2 and TRBJ1-3; D gene ambiguous. The CDR3 has 14 amino acids. Trimming cost V 3 bases and J 1 base, with 7 bases left between them. Germline V gene sequence: CDR1 SGHTA, CDR2 FQGNSA. The CDR3 nucleotides read TGTGCCAGCAGCTTTTCACTTTCTGGAAACACCATATATTTT. Translated: CASSFSLSGNTIYF.

This chain joins TRBV5-1 and TRBJ2-5; TRBD1 is a possible D gene (5 bases). The CDR3 is 13 amino acids. Germline CDR1 is SGHRS and CDR2 is YFSETQ. Trimming shortened V by 0 bases and J by 3 bases, and 6 bases separated the two germline ends. The CDR3 DNA is TGCGCCAGCAGCTTGGGACAGAAAGAGACCCAGTACTTC. Its translation is CASSLGQKETQYF.

This clone was seen a single time. The genes are TRBV28 and TRBJ2-7; D may be TRBD2 (5 bases). Germline CDR1 MDHEN, CDR2 SYDVKM. With 4 bases removed from V and 0 bases from J, the gap between germline ends came to 13 bases. The CDR3 spans 15 residues. CDR3 loop: CASSWAVGSSYEQYF. DNA of the CDR3: TGTGCCAGCAGTTGGGCGGTGGGGAGCTCCTACGAGCAGTACTTC.

The J gene is TRBJ1-2, the V gene TRBV30, with TRBD1 matching 10 bases. CDR1 and CDR2 from the germline V gene are GTSNPN and SVGIG (reference sequence). The CDR3 is made up of 16 amino acids. V dropped 0 bases and J dropped 5; count of bases not matched to a gene: 9. The CDR3 loop is CAWSVVWGTGVYGYTF. The CDR3 region has the DNA TGTGCCTGGAGTGTTGTCTGGGGGACAGGGGTATATGGCTACACCTTC. The full variable domain, rest sourced from reference TRBV30 and TRBJ1-2, is SQTIHQWPATLVQPVGSPLSLECTVEGTSNPNLYWYRQAAGRGLQLLFYSVGIGQISSEVPQNLSASRPQDRQFILSSKKLLLSDSGFYLCAWSVVWGTGVYGYTFGSGTRLTVV.

The CDR3 region is CASSEEGNQPQHF. The CDR3, as DNA: TGTGCCAGCAGTGAGGAGGGGAATCAGCCCCAGCATTTT. This rearrangement joins TRBV2 to TRBJ1-5; D may be TRBD1 (5 bases). This CDR3 contains 13 residues. Per germline, CDR1 SNHLY and CDR2 FYNNEI. The germline V and J ends were trimmed by 3 bases and 4 bases, with 7 bases remaining between them.

V usage is TRBV2 and J usage is TRBJ2-7; D may be TRBD1 (6 bases). The CDR3 covers 13 residues. V dropped 5 bases and J dropped 4 bases, with 12 bases sitting between them. The germline gives CDR1 SNHLY, CDR2 FYNNEI. CDR3 nucleotides: TGTGCCAGCAGTCCCCCAGGGGTATACGAGCAGTACTTC. It codes for CASSPPGVYEQYF.

This rearrangement joins TRBV6-5 to TRBJ2-2; 9 nucleotides line up with TRBD2. V shed 6 bases and J 4 bases; nucleotides not matched to a gene: 6. CDR1 and CDR2 (germline): MNHEY, SVGAGI. This CDR3 has 15 residues. Here the CDR3 DNA reads TGTGCCAGCAGGATTAGCGGGAGCCGCACCGGGGAGCTGTTTTTT. Translated, it gives CASRISGSRTGELFF.

The CDR3 sequence is CASSFSGTGYDQPQHF. CDR3 DNA sequence: TGTGCCAGCAGCTTTTCTGGGACAGGGTATGATCAGCCCCAGCATTTT. The genes are TRBV7-9 and TRBJ1-5; 9 bases agree with TRBD1. CDR3 size: 16 residues. J gave up 5 bases and V 3 bases, and 8 bases lay outside the gene matches. Per the germline V gene, CDR1 is SEHNR and CDR2 is FQNEAQ (reference sequence). Full variable domain (remainder filled in from reference TRBV7-9 and TRBJ1-5): DTGVSQNPRHKITKRGQNVTFRCDPISEHNRLYWYRQTLGQGPEFLTYFQNEAQLEKSRLLSDRFSAERPKGSFSTLEIQRTEQGDSAMYLCASSFSGTGYDQPQHFGDGTRLSIL.

The table lists this clone with a count of one. CDR3 bases: TGTGCCAGTAGCCAGGACAGGGAGGAGACCCAGTACTTC. Residues: CASSQDREETQYF. The V call is TRBV19, the J call TRBJ2-5; 8 bases agree with TRBD1. CDR1 and CDR2 (germline): LNHDA, SQIVND (reference sequence). The V and J ends lost 6 bases and 5 bases, in that order; junction bases with no gene match: 5. The CDR3 contains 13 residues.

The V call is TRBV7-2, the J call TRBJ1-2, with 7 bases matching TRBD1. Trimming at V came to 4 bases and at J to 10 bases, leaving 6 bases not matched to a gene. This CDR3 is built from 12 residues. Germline V CDR1 and CDR2: SGHTA, FQGNSA. The CDR3 here is CASSSLTGSYTF. DNA for the CDR3: TGTGCCAGCAGCTCGCTGACAGGGTCCTACACCTTC.

This chain links TRBV2 with TRBJ2-1; 9 nucleotides line up with TRBD2. CDR3 size: 14 residues. In germline, CDR1 is SNHLY, CDR2 FYNNEI. V was pared by 11 bases and J by 6 bases, with 11 bases of the junction left unmatched. The CDR3, as DNA: TGTGCCTCGGTAATGGCGGGAGGGCCCAATGAGCAGTTCTTC. Translated: CASVMAGGPNEQFF.

V is TRBV28 and J is TRBJ1-2; no clear D gene. Trimming removed 5 bases from V and 3 bases from J, with 13 bases in between. This CDR3 contains 14 residues. Germline V gene lookup returns CDR1 MDHEN and CDR2 SYDVKM. CDR3 residues: CASSTTGSHYGYTF. In DNA, the CDR3 is TGTGCCAGCAGTACGACTGGCAGCCACTATGGCTACACCTTC.

The chain uses TRBV4-3 and TRBJ1-4; D gene ambiguous. The V gene lost 1 base and the J gene lost 12 bases, with 15 bases spanning the gap. This CDR3 is 14 amino acids long. The germline CDR1 and CDR2 sequences are LGHNA and YSLEER. CDR3 nucleotides: TGCGCCAGCAGCCAAGTTCCCCGCTCGGGAGAACTGTTTTTT. Its translation: CASSQVPRSGELFF.

V usage is TRBV15 and J usage is TRBJ2-7, with 7 bases aligning to TRBD1. Germline trimming cut 1 base from V and 0 bases from J; bases unmatched to any gene: 9. The germline V gene has CDR1 LNHNV and CDR2 YYDKDF (reference sequence). The CDR3 is 17 amino acids. The CDR3 DNA reads TGTGCCACCAGCAGAGGACACATTACAGGGGACTCCTACGAGCAGTACTTC. Its protein is CATSRGHITGDSYEQYF.

The CDR3 protein is CSVARGNEQFF. The DNA for the CDR3 is TGCAGCGTTGCTAGAGGCAATGAGCAGTTCTTC. The J gene is TRBJ2-1, the V gene TRBV29-1; no definite D call. The V gene lost 4 bases and the J gene lost 6 bases, with 7 bases spanning the gap. This CDR3 comprises 11 residues. Germline V CDR1 and CDR2: SQVTM, ANQGSEA.

The J gene is TRBJ2-1, the V gene TRBV6-1, with 10 nucleotides matching TRBD2. The CDR3 is 15 amino acids. V lost 4 bases and J lost 0; bases outside the gene matches: 0. Germline V gene data show CDR1 as MNHNS and CDR2 as SASEGT. The CDR3 here is CASSGTSGSYNEQFF. Written as DNA, the CDR3 is TGTGCCAGCAGTGGGACTAGCGGCTCCTACAATGAGCAGTTCTTC.

This chain uses TRBV30 with TRBJ2-6; 8 bases agree with TRBD1. This CDR3 spans 16 amino acids. Trimming took 8 bases from V and 1 from J; bases not matched to a gene: 10. CDR1 and CDR2 from the germline V gene are GTSNPN and SVGIG (reference sequence). CDR3 sequence: CAGTGSKVSGANVLTF. For the CDR3, the DNA is TGTGCCGGGACAGGATCTAAGGTTTCTGGGGCCAACGTCCTGACTTTC.